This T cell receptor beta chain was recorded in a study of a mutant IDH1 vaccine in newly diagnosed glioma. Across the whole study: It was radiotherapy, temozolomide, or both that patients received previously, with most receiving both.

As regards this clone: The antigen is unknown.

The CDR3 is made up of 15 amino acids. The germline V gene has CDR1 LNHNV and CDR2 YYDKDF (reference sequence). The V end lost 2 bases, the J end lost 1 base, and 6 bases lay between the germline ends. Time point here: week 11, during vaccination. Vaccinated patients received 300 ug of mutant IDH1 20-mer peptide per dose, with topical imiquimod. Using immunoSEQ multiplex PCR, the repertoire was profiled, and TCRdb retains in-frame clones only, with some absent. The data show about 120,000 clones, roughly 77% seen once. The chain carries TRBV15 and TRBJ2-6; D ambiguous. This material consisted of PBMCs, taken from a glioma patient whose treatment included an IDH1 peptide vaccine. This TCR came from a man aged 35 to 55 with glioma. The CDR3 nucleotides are TGTGCCACCAGCAGACATGGATCTGGGGCCAACGTCCTGACTTTC. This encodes CATSRHGSGANVLTF.